This T cell receptor beta chain was found in a study of T cells in Graves' hyperthyroidism and ophthalmopathy. With V trimmed by 5 bases and J by 6 bases, 5 bases remained unmatched. The CDR3 totals 14 residues. Germline CDR1 and CDR2: DFQATT and SNEGSKA (reference sequence). It was RNA transcripts that yielded the amplified TCR beta CDR3 regions. In the first-round RT-PCR of the TCR CDR3, the HTBI primer set was used. TCRdb redid the calling of the multiplex PCR reads with MiXCR, one entry per CDR3 protein. The sample lists roughly 170,000 distinct CDR3 sequences, about 17% seen once, with 29% in the top ten. The sample holds many counts of this clonotype.

This receptor was identified in a woman aged 45-60 years with Graves' hyperthyroidism. This chain connects TRBV20-1 to TRBJ2-2, with 11 bases fitting TRBD2. Sequencing was done on a sample of blood. For the CDR3, the DNA is TGCAGTGCTTTTAGCGGGGGGGGCGCCGGGGAGCTGTTTTTT. It encodes CSAFSGGGAGELFF.